This T cell receptor beta chain originates from a study of control samples from healthy donors and cancer patients. Only in-frame clones appear in the TCRdb table, and some are missing; sequencing was by immunoSEQ multiplex PCR. This sample carries around 110,000 clones, roughly nine tenths of them seen once, and the ten largest clones take 1.1%. Germline CDR1 is SGHDN and CDR2 is FVKESK. Unmatched junction bases numbered 3, after V lost 5 bases and J lost 4 bases. This CDR3 is built from 14 residues. This receptor was identified in a woman in her forties or fifties with colorectal cancer. The chain is built from TRBV14 and TRBJ2-2, with 8 nucleotides matching TRBD1. The sequencing input was PBMCs. As DNA, the CDR3 is TGTGCCAGCAGCAGGACAGGGCGCACCGGGGAGCTGTTTTTT. It specifies CASSRTGRTGELFF.